These 14 T cell receptor beta chains originate from one sample sequenced in a study of spatial heterogeneity in lung cancer. Time point noted: sample taken at primary tumor resection. Tumor, nontumor lung or frozen PBMC supplied whole RNA, sequenced without sorting. One entry per CDR3 protein, called by TCRdb with MiXCR from the 5' RACE reads. The table includes 40,000 to 55,000 distinct CDR3 sequences, 12% to 15% detected once. The sequencing used PBMCs, collected at surgery. The receptors were sampled from a male donor with early-stage non-small cell lung cancer.

This clonotype was observed a handful of times. The CDR3 DNA sequence: TGTGCCAGCAGCCATGGACAATCCATGGGGTATGGCTACACCTTC. Protein sequence: CASSHGQSMGYGYTF. The V gene is TRBV11-2, the J gene TRBJ1-2; tentatively, D is TRBD1 (5 bases). Germline V lookup: CDR1 SGHAT, CDR2 FQNNGV. Trimming took off 5 bases at V and 5 bases at J, with 18 bases between the two ends. CDR3 length equals 15 residues.

This chain uses TRBV12-5 with TRBJ2-3; 11 nucleotides line up with TRBD2. The trim removed 1 base at V and 2 bases at J, leaving 5 bases unmatched. The CDR3 is 17 residues long. The germline gives CDR1 LGHNT, CDR2 FRNRAP. CDR3 in DNA: TGTGCTAGTGGTTTGGCGGAACTAGCGGGAGTCACAGATACGCAGTATTTT. It yields the protein CASGLAELAGVTDTQYF. Based on the CDR3 plus reference TRBV12-5 and TRBJ2-3, the full variable domain is DARVTQTPRHKVTEMGQEVTMRCQPILGHNTVFWYRQTMMQGLELLAYFRNRAPLDDSGMPKDRFSAEMPDATLATLKIQPSEPRDSAVYFCASGLAELAGVTDTQYFGPGTRLTVL.

The rearrangement joins TRBV10-3 to TRBJ2-7; D possibly matches TRBD1 or TRBD2 (5 bases each). CDR3 size: 13 residues. V was trimmed by 4 bases and J by 3 bases, leaving 10 bases between them. Germline values: CDR1 ENHRY, CDR2 SYGVKD. As DNA, the CDR3 is TGTGCCATCAGTGGAGGGGCGGGCTACGAGCAGTACTTC. This gives the protein CAISGGAGYEQYF.

The chain is built from TRBV5-1 and TRBJ1-1, with TRBD1 identical over 9 bases. V lost 4 bases and J lost 3; bases outside the gene matches: 4. Germline CDR1 is SGHRS and CDR2 is YFSETQ. This CDR3 has 14 amino acids. This chain's CDR3 is CASSRGQGYTEAFF. DNA of the CDR3: TGCGCCAGCAGCCGAGGACAGGGGTACACTGAAGCTTTCTTT.

The chain links TRBV2 to TRBJ1-6, with D perhaps matching TRBD1 (5 bases). V lost 6 bases to trimming and J lost 7 bases, with 19 bases between them. The CDR3 consists of 16 residues. Germline loops: CDR1 SNHLY, CDR2 FYNNEI. Here the CDR3 DNA reads TGTGCCAGCAGCTCAATGGGGACGGCTTCAAATTCACCCCTCCACTTT. Translating it yields CASSSMGTASNSPLHF.

The sample holds many counts of this clonotype. The chain couples TRBV29-1 to TRBJ2-1; 8 bases fit TRBD2. This CDR3 comprises 14 residues. Germline values: CDR1 SQVTM, CDR2 ANQGSEA. V lost 1 base to trimming and J lost 2 bases; unmatched junction nucleotides: 1. This chain's CDR3 is CSVEGLAPYNEQFF. CDR3 sequence (DNA): TGCAGCGTTGAAGGACTAGCGCCCTACAATGAGCAGTTCTTC.

The table lists this clonotype with a few counts. The V and J genes are TRBV12-3 or TRBV12-4 and TRBJ1-2; maybe TRBD1 (6 bases). The CDR3 length is 15 residues. The germline V and J ends were trimmed by 2 bases and 3 bases, with 13 bases remaining between them. Here the CDR3 DNA reads TGTGCCAGCAGTTTAATAGGGGGTCGCGACTATGGCTACACCTTC. This sequence encodes CASSLIGGRDYGYTF.

This clonotype was picked up many times. The chain uses TRBV12-3 or TRBV12-4 and TRBJ2-6; unclear D gene. The CDR3 is 10 residues long. With 2 bases removed from V and 10 bases from J, the gap between germline ends came to 0 bases. The CDR3 bases are TGTGCCAGCAGTTTAAACGTCCTGACTTTC. This gives the protein CASSLNVLTF.

The chain combines TRBV29-1 with TRBJ1-2, with D perhaps matching TRBD1 (5 bases). Germline V gene sequence: CDR1 SQVTM, CDR2 ANQGSEA. The CDR3 consists of 15 residues. The germline V and J ends were trimmed by 1 base and 4 bases, with 16 bases remaining between them. CDR3 amino acids: CSVEGGQGFSYGYTF. CDR3 nucleotide sequence: TGCAGCGTTGAAGGGGGCCAAGGATTCTCCTATGGCTACACCTTC.

This clonotype was counted ten times or more. V and J are TRBV5-1 and TRBJ2-3; 8 bases line up with TRBD2. CDR3 length equals 14 residues. V dropped 2 bases and J dropped 6; count of bases not matched to a gene: 5. CDR1 SGHRS and CDR2 YFSETQ come from the germline V gene. CDR3 region: CASSFGLAPDTQYF. In nucleotides, the CDR3 is TGCGCCAGCAGCTTCGGACTAGCTCCCGATACGCAGTATTTT. The full variable domain, completed using reference TRBV5-1 and TRBJ2-3, is KAGVTQTPRYLIKTRGQQVTLSCSPISGHRSVSWYQQTPGQGLQFLFEYFSETQRNKGNFPGRFSGRQFSNSRSEMNVSTLELGDSALYLCASSFGLAPDTQYFGPGTRLTVL.

This clonotype occurred many times. The V call is TRBV6-6, the J call TRBJ2-1; the match to TRBD2 covers 13 bases. J was trimmed by 9 bases and V by 6 bases; bases with no gene match: 11. The CDR3 covers 16 residues. Per germline, CDR1 MNHNY and CDR2 SVGAGI (reference sequence). The CDR3 here is CASSPRTSGSGFEQFF. CDR3 DNA: TGTGCCAGCAGCCCGAGGACTAGCGGGAGCGGTTTTGAGCAGTTCTTC.

This clonotype showed up many times. This chain links TRBV9 with TRBJ2-6; no firm D call. This CDR3 has 15 residues. V dropped 0 bases and J dropped 0 bases, with 4 bases sitting between them. Germline V gene data show CDR1 as SGDLS and CDR2 as YYNGEE. The CDR3 sequence: CASSVAGSGANVLTF. For the CDR3, the DNA is TGTGCCAGCAGCGTAGCGGGCTCTGGGGCCAACGTCCTGACTTTC.

This clonotype was seen repeatedly, ten times or more. This CDR3 is CASSRGQGAVDSLHF. In nucleotides, the CDR3 is TGCGCCAGCAGCCGCGGGCAGGGGGCCGTCGATAGCCTCCACTTT. The J gene is TRBJ1-6, the V gene TRBV5-1, with TRBD1 matching 8 bases. V shed 4 bases, J shed 15 bases, and the junction held 15 bases outside the gene matches. The germline V gene encodes CDR1 SGHRS and CDR2 YFSETQ. The CDR3 runs to 15 residues.

There are a few counts of this clonotype. The chain uses TRBV20-1 and TRBJ2-1, with 8 bases that match TRBD2. Unmatched junction bases numbered 4, after V lost 3 bases and J lost 0 bases. The CDR3 contains 15 residues. The germline gives CDR1 DFQATT, CDR2 SNEGSKA (reference sequence). CDR3 loop: CSARLSGSSYNEQFF. CDR3 coding DNA: TGCAGTGCTAGGTTGAGCGGGAGCTCCTACAATGAGCAGTTCTTC.